The following is a T cell receptor beta chain sequence with its context. Antigen: not known. Here immunoSEQ multiplex PCR was the method, and the copy in TCRdb shows in-frame clones only, minus some. The sample records some 5,000 clones, about 65% being singletons. Trimming removed 5 bases at V and 6 bases at J, with 16 bases between. The CDR3 has 15 amino acids. Germline V lookup: CDR1 LNHNV, CDR2 YYDKDF (reference sequence). These data originate in a study of CD8 T cell repertoires and HIV-1 epitope variants. Study background: Separate from the cultures, 1M uncultured T cells served as baseline. Study results and caveats: Beta chains alone show antigen proliferation, not cytokine profile or function.

Material: cultured CD8+ T cells derived from PBMCs. The origin of this receptor is a male donor with HIV. V is TRBV15 and J is TRBJ1-4; weak D call: TRBD1 (5 bases). The CDR3 loop reads CATSGRMGVDEKLFF. CDR3 DNA sequence: TGTGCCACCAGCGGACGAATGGGGGTCGATGAAAAACTGTTTTTT.